These 29 T cell receptor beta chains share one sample of origin, sequenced in a study of shared clonotypes between healthy human individuals. Sequenced by immunoSEQ multiplex PCR; TCRdb stores in-frame clones only, minus some. The table has around 580,000 clones, about 98% seen once. Selected positively for CCR7 and CD45RO-negative, naive CD8 cells excluded terminally differentiated effector memory CD45RA+ cells. The sample consisted of naive CD8+ T cells sorted from blood. The origin of the receptors is a man aged 30-40 years in good health.

The genes are TRBV7-9 and TRBJ2-5; possible D gene TRBD1, 6 bases. Trimming cost V 0 bases and J 5 bases, with 10 bases left between them. Per germline, CDR1 SEHNR and CDR2 FQNEAQ (reference sequence). CDR3 size: 14 residues. This chain's CDR3 is CASSLANREETQYF. The CDR3 DNA reads TGTGCCAGCAGCTTAGCGAACAGGGAGGAGACCCAGTACTTC.

This CDR3 is CASSLFARVAGESYEQYF. In DNA form, the CDR3 reads TGTGCCAGCAGCTTATTCGCCCGAGTAGCGGGAGAATCGTACGAGCAGTACTTC. The J gene is TRBJ2-7, the V gene TRBV7-8; TRBD2 aligns across 9 bases. The CDR3 spans 18 residues. Germline V gene data show CDR1 as SGHVS and CDR2 as FQNEAQ. V lost 2 bases and J lost 4; bases outside the gene matches: 15.

J is TRBJ2-1 and V is TRBV7-2, with 12 bases matching TRBD2. This CDR3 region has 18 residues. The J segment lost 5 bases and the V segment lost 6 bases, leaving 14 bases of the junction unmatched. Germline CDR1 is SGHTA and CDR2 is FQGNSA. In nucleotides, the CDR3 is TGTGCCAGCAGAGGACTAGCGGGACTGACTGGGGGTCACAATGAGCAGTTCTTC. Protein sequence: CASRGLAGLTGGHNEQFF.

The gene calls are TRBV7-6 and TRBJ2-5; TRBD2 matches at 10 bases. The CDR3 has 15 residues. Per the germline V gene, CDR1 is SGHVS and CDR2 is FNYEAQ. V shed 6 bases and J 5 bases; nucleotides not matched to a gene: 9. The CDR3 region is CASRSSGRDRETQYF. In nucleotides, the CDR3 is TGTGCCAGCAGATCCAGCGGGAGGGACAGGGAGACCCAGTACTTC.

J is TRBJ1-2 and V is TRBV5-6, with D unresolved. Germline assignment: CDR1 SGHDT and CDR2 YYEEEE. This CDR3 comprises 14 residues. V was pared by 2 bases and J by 3 bases, with 11 bases between. CDR3 residues: CASSFNPEDYGYTF. The CDR3 DNA reads TGTGCCAGCAGCTTTAACCCGGAGGACTATGGCTACACCTTC.

This sequence joins TRBV11-2 and TRBJ2-7, with 8 positions matching TRBD1. Germline V gene sequence: CDR1 SGHAT, CDR2 FQNNGV. CDR3 length: 16 residues. V shed 4 bases, J shed 5 bases, and the junction held 13 bases outside the gene matches. CDR3 protein: CASSSPGDRRYHEQYF. The CDR3, as DNA: TGTGCCAGCAGCTCCCCCGGGGACAGGAGGTACCACGAGCAGTACTTC.

This clone has just one count. This rearrangement joins TRBV10-2 to TRBJ2-1; D is uncertain. From germline, CDR1 is WSHSY and CDR2 SAAADI. V was clipped by 1 base and J by 8 bases, with 9 bases between them. The CDR3 covers 13 residues. The DNA for the CDR3 is TGCGCCAGCAGTGAGTTGGTAGTGGATGAGCAGTTCTTC. Residues: CASSELVVDEQFF.

This chain links TRBV27 with TRBJ2-1; maybe TRBD2 (6 bases). CDR1 is MNHEY, CDR2 SMNVEV, per germline (reference sequence). The V and J ends lost 8 bases and 9 bases respectively, with 11 bases between them. The CDR3 sequence is 11 residues long. The CDR3 nucleotides are TGTGCCAGCCTTAGCGGTGCTGAGCAGTTCTTC. This encodes CASLSGAEQFF.

This clone is a singleton in its sample. This chain connects TRBV5-6 to TRBJ1-5, with 10 bases fitting TRBD1. The CDR3 has 16 residues. From germline, CDR1 is SGHDT and CDR2 YYEEEE. V gave up 0 bases and J gave up 5 bases; unmatched junction bases: 5. This chain's CDR3 is CASSLEGQGLDQPQHF. The CDR3 DNA reads as TGTGCCAGCAGCTTGGAGGGACAGGGGCTCGATCAGCCCCAGCATTTT.

V and J are TRBV7-8 and TRBJ1-5, with 9 bases identical to TRBD1. Germline V gene data show CDR1 as SGHVS and CDR2 as FQNEAQ. This CDR3 contains 15 residues. J gave up 4 bases and V 1 base, and 2 bases lay outside the gene matches. The CDR3 sequence is CASSLGTGANQPQHF. CDR3 DNA: TGTGCCAGCAGCTTAGGGACAGGGGCAAATCAGCCCCAGCATTTT.

This chain joins TRBV10-3 and TRBJ2-7; D unresolved. The CDR3 sequence is 12 residues long. V was shortened by 6 bases and J by 2 bases, with 8 bases between the two germline ends. Germline CDR1 reads ENHRY; CDR2 reads SYGVKD. CDR3 in DNA: TGTGCCATCAGGACCCAGACCTACGAGCAGTACTTC. It translates to CAIRTQTYEQYF.

This chain uses TRBV2 with TRBJ2-1, with 9 bases aligning to TRBD2. Trimming at V came to 9 bases and at J to 3 bases, leaving 6 bases not matched to a gene. This CDR3 has 14 residues. Germline V gene lookup returns CDR1 SNHLY and CDR2 FYNNEI. The CDR3 loop is CASETSGVYNEQFF. The CDR3 bases are TGTGCCAGTGAGACTAGCGGAGTCTACAATGAGCAGTTCTTC.

The DNA of the CDR3 is TGTGCCAGTAGCGCCGCCCTGGGCAGGGTCTACGAGCAGTACTTC. Its translation is CASSAALGRVYEQYF. This chain uses TRBV19 with TRBJ2-7; possible D gene TRBD1, 5 bases. The CDR3 is 15 residues long. Per germline, CDR1 LNHDA and CDR2 SQIVND (reference sequence). V was shortened by 6 bases and J by 3 bases, with 18 bases between the two germline ends.

The rearrangement joins TRBV30 to TRBJ2-1, with D maybe TRBD2 (6 bases). The CDR3 contains 16 residues. Germline CDR1 reads GTSNPN; CDR2 reads SVGIG (reference sequence). With 2 bases removed from V and 7 bases from J, the gap between germline ends came to 21 bases. The CDR3 loop reads CAWSYQWRAWGNEQFF. The CDR3 DNA reads as TGTGCCTGGAGTTATCAATGGAGGGCTTGGGGAAATGAGCAGTTCTTC. The variable domain in full, with the rest retrieved from reference TRBV30 and TRBJ2-1, is SQTIHQWPATLVQPVGSPLSLECTVEGTSNPNLYWYRQAAGRGLQLLFYSVGIGQISSEVPQNLSASRPQDRQFILSSKKLLLSDSGFYLCAWSYQWRAWGNEQFFGPGTRLTVL.

V is TRBV9 and J is TRBJ2-2, with 15 bases matching TRBD2. This CDR3 contains 17 residues. CDR1 SGDLS and CDR2 YYNGEE come from the germline V gene. The V and J ends lost 6 bases and 5 bases, in that order; junction bases with no gene match: 8. CDR3: CASKRTSGRALTGELFF. In DNA, the CDR3 is TGTGCCAGCAAGAGGACTAGCGGGAGGGCCTTGACCGGGGAGCTGTTTTTT.

This chain joins TRBV9 and TRBJ2-7; maybe TRBD1 (6 bases). The CDR3 length is 15 residues. The germline V gene encodes CDR1 SGDLS and CDR2 YYNGEE. V lost 3 bases and J lost 5, with 18 bases in between. Written as DNA, the CDR3 is TGTGCCAGCAGCGCCTTGACTGGGGCAGGGGACGAGCAGTACTTC. It specifies CASSALTGAGDEQYF.

This sequence joins TRBV7-2 and TRBJ2-1; the match to TRBD2 covers 10 bases. The CDR3 covers 15 residues. The germline CDR1 and CDR2 sequences are SGHTA and FQGNSA. The trim removed 1 base at V and 9 bases at J, leaving 6 bases unmatched. DNA of the CDR3: TGTGCCAGCAGCTTAGAAGCGGGAGGGCGGGTTGAGCAGTTCTTC. This encodes CASSLEAGGRVEQFF.

The chain links TRBV5-5 to TRBJ2-1, with 9 positions matching TRBD1. The length of the CDR3 is 14 residues. CDR1 SGHKS and CDR2 YYEKEE come from the germline V gene (reference sequence). J was trimmed by 7 bases and V by 2 bases; bases with no gene match: 4. The CDR3 region is CASSFGTGLNEQFF. The DNA for the CDR3 is TGTGCCAGCAGCTTCGGGACAGGGTTGAATGAGCAGTTCTTC. Combining the CDR3 with reference TRBV5-5 and TRBJ2-1 gives the whole variable domain DAGVTQSPTHLIKTRGQQVTLRCSPISGHKSVSWYQQVLGQGPQFIFQYYEKEERGRGNFPDRFSARQFPNYSSELNVNALLLGDSALYLCASSFGTGLNEQFFGPGTRLTVL.

V and J are TRBV7-8 and TRBJ1-1; no clear D gene. V dropped 3 bases and J dropped 1 base, with 3 bases sitting between them. The CDR3 spans 12 residues. Germline CDR1 is SGHVS and CDR2 is FQNEAQ. CDR3 in amino acids: CASSFENTEAFF. CDR3 nucleotide sequence: TGTGCCAGCAGCTTTGAGAACACTGAAGCTTTCTTT.

This CDR3 reads CASSPRTGSYNEQFF. As DNA, the CDR3 is TGTGCCAGCAGCCCCAGGACAGGTTCCTACAATGAGCAGTTCTTC. The chain carries TRBV6-6 and TRBJ2-1; 7 positions match TRBD1. Looked up from germline, CDR1 is MNHNY and CDR2 is SVGAGI (reference sequence). The J segment lost 1 base and the V segment lost 6 bases, leaving 6 bases of the junction unmatched. This CDR3 region has 15 residues.

The V and J genes are TRBV18 and TRBJ2-3, with TRBD2 matching over 7 bases. J lost 0 bases, V lost 3 bases, and 6 bases had no gene match. The CDR3 totals 16 residues. Germline V lookup: CDR1 KGHSH, CDR2 LQKENI. The CDR3 DNA sequence: TGTGCCAGCTCACCTCTCAGCGGGGAAAGCACAGATACGCAGTATTTT. It yields the protein CASSPLSGESTDTQYF.

The table lists this clone with a count of one. In DNA form, the CDR3 reads TGTGCCAGCAGCTTTAGCGCCTACAATGAGCAGTTCTTC. Protein: CASSFSAYNEQFF. The chain links TRBV7-6 to TRBJ2-1; TRBD2 is a possible D gene (5 bases). V was trimmed by 3 bases and J by 2 bases, leaving 5 bases between them. Germline V gene lookup returns CDR1 SGHVS and CDR2 FNYEAQ. This CDR3 comprises 13 residues.

V and J are TRBV6-1 and TRBJ2-4, with a weak D call TRBD1 (6 bases). The CDR3 extends over 13 amino acids. In germline, CDR1 is MNHNS, CDR2 SASEGT. Trimming removed 3 bases at V and 3 bases at J, with 6 bases between. CDR3 nucleotide sequence: TGTGCCAGCAGTGAGGGACACAAAAACATTCAGTACTTC. Translating it yields CASSEGHKNIQYF.

The CDR3 loop is CASAGDALGEQYF. The CDR3 DNA sequence: TGTGCCTCAGCGGGTGACGCCTTGGGTGAGCAGTACTTC. The genes are TRBV9 and TRBJ2-7, with D possibly being TRBD2 (6 bases). The V gene lost 10 bases and the J gene lost 7 bases, with 21 bases spanning the gap. This CDR3 contains 13 residues. Germline values: CDR1 SGDLS, CDR2 YYNGEE.

The sample holds one count of this clone. This rearrangement joins TRBV27 to TRBJ2-7, with D maybe TRBD2 (6 bases). Germline loops: CDR1 MNHEY, CDR2 SMNVEV (reference sequence). The V end was cut by 3 bases, the J end by 4 bases, with 16 bases between. The CDR3 has 15 residues. Here the CDR3 reads CASSFFRGLGYEQYF. CDR3 DNA: TGTGCCAGCAGTTTTTTTCGGGGACTCGGGTACGAGCAGTACTTC.

The chain employs TRBV14 and TRBJ2-5; no clear D gene. The CDR3 sequence is 16 residues long. Germline V gene lookup returns CDR1 SGHDN and CDR2 FVKESK. Trimming removed 1 base at V and 0 bases at J, with 12 bases between. CDR3: CASSQVNTKYQETQYF. The DNA of the CDR3 is TGTGCCAGCAGCCAAGTAAACACCAAGTACCAAGAGACCCAGTACTTC.

The chain employs TRBV11-2 and TRBJ2-7, with 8 bases aligning to TRBD1. CDR1 is SGHAT and CDR2 is FQNNGV in the germline V gene. The CDR3 sequence is 15 residues long. Trimming cost V 3 bases and J 2 bases; bases outside gene matches: 6. The CDR3 region is CASSLIWTGTYEQYF. CDR3 nucleotides: TGTGCCAGCAGCTTGATCTGGACAGGGACCTACGAGCAGTACTTC.

The chain has TRBV7-6 and TRBJ2-1; D not certain. V was shortened by 1 base and J by 0 bases, with 7 bases between the two germline ends. The CDR3 covers 15 residues. Germline V gene sequence: CDR1 SGHVS, CDR2 FNYEAQ. Here the CDR3 DNA reads TGTGCCAGCAGCTTAGAGGGATACTCCTACAATGAGCAGTTCTTC. Protein: CASSLEGYSYNEQFF.

The V call is TRBV7-6, the J call TRBJ2-7; perhaps TRBD1 as D (5 bases). Germline loops: CDR1 SGHVS, CDR2 FNYEAQ. Trimming pared 4 bases from V and 0 bases from J, leaving 7 bases between. This CDR3 comprises 13 residues. The CDR3 DNA follows: TGTGCCAGCAGCTCGGACACCTCCTACGAGCAGTACTTC. Translated, it gives CASSSDTSYEQYF.